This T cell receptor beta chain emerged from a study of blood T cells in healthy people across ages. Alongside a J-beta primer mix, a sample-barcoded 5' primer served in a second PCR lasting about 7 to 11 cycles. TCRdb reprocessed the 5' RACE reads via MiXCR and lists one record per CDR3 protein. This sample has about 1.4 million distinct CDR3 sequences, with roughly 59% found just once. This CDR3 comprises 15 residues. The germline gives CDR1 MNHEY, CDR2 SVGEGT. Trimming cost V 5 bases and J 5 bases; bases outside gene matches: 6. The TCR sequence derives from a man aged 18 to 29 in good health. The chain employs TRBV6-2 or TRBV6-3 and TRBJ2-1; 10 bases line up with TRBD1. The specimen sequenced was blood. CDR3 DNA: TGTGCCAGCAGTAACTGGACAGGGGGGGACAATGAGCAGTTCTTC. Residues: CASSNWTGGDNEQFF.